The text below deals with one T cell receptor (beta chain). Its antigen remains unidentified. The entry originates in a study of T cell responses to AZD1222 COVID-19 vaccine. The study, taken as a whole, reports: Baseline testing showed seropositivity in only a handful of AZD1222 recipients. Repertoires were collected only later (after the peak T cell response had occurred).

Doses given second, at about 4 or about 12 weeks, were pooled. CDR3 length equals 15 residues. Trimming left V 6 bases short and J 2 bases short, with 17 bases between. Germline CDR1 and CDR2: LNHDA and SQIVND (reference sequence). The assay was immunoSEQ multiplex PCR, and TCRdb's table has in-frame clones only and misses some. The table has about 83,000 clones, 80% to 90% seen once. The source of this sequence is an adult who received the AZD1222 COVID-19 vaccine. Sample: peripheral blood, taken 28 days after the second AZD1222 dose. The chain carries TRBV19 and TRBJ2-7; TRBD2 might be the D (5 bases). The DNA of the CDR3 is TGTGCCAGTAGGCCCTCCCGCCCCGGGGCCTACGAGCAGTACTTC. It codes for CASRPSRPGAYEQYF.